This T cell receptor beta chain was sequenced for a study of blood T cell repertoires in COVID-19. In the study overall: Some COVID-19 samples were acute and others convalescent; all came from the United States, Italy and Spain. T cells, B-cell-depleted T cells, or PBMCs provided the cDNA or gDNA that served as material.

In the original workflow: Amplification of reference gene primers was used by the study to estimate nucleated cell counts. Sequenced by immunoSEQ multiplex PCR; TCRdb stores in-frame clones only, minus some. V and J calls and clone size are given by that table; D and trimming were obtained from the DNA. The repertoire holds under 150,000 clones, under 85% seen once, with roughly 8.6% in the top ten. The V and J ends lost 2 bases and 1 base respectively, with 8 bases between them. The CDR3 consists of 14 residues. CDR1 SGHTA and CDR2 FQGNSA come from the germline V gene. The specimen was peripheral blood. J is TRBJ1-2 and V is TRBV7-2; D uncertain. This TCR was sampled from a woman older than 75 in a cohort sampled during active or convalescent COVID-19. The CDR3 reads CASSLKTVNYGYTF. For the CDR3, the DNA is TGTGCCAGCAGCTTAAAAACAGTTAACTATGGCTACACCTTC.